This record looks at one T cell receptor (beta chain) sequence and its context. Antigen specificity is unknown. Cells classed as naive CD8+ T cells were CD45RO-CCR7+CD27+CD95-. This sample was included in a study of CXCR3-negative and CXCR3-positive naive CD8 T cells. Study-level background: For each library, about 1.5 +/- 0.3 million TRB reads were obtained, some 130 million in total. Study-level findings and limits: CXCR3 expression dropped partially after cryopreservation, and most assays relied on fresh PBMCs. Greater hydrophobicity was found in TRB CDR3s of CXCR3-positive naive cells than of CXCR3-negative naive cells.

Via 5' RACE with UMI labels, TRB cDNA libraries were prepared. Following a re-call of the 5' RACE reads, TCRdb has one entry per CDR3 protein and lacks DNA. This sample contains roughly 110,000 distinct CDR3 sequences. Germline CDR1 reads LGHNA; CDR2 reads YNFKEQ. CDR3 length equals 14 residues. What was sequenced was naive CXCR3+ CD8+ T cells from blood. Subset meaning: CD45RO-CCR7+CD27+CD95- naive CD8+ T cells expressing CXCR3 (TNR3+). This TCR came from a human donor in good health. Some clones in this sample may be carry-over from other donors' samples. The chain couples TRBV4-2 to TRBJ2-7. Here the CDR3 reads CASSQGGESYEQYF.